The 10 T cell receptor beta chains in this list originate from one sample, sequenced in a study of OX40 agonist ivuxolimab in advanced cancers. Sequencing used immunoSEQ multiplex PCR; TCRdb keeps in-frame clones, though not all of them. This table holds about 40,000 clones, approximately 88% found once. The input for sequencing was CD4+ or CD8+ T cells sorted from blood, taken in a trial of the OX40 agonist ivuxolimab. Receptors were obtained from an adult with an advanced solid tumor such as melanoma, head and neck, liver or kidney cancer.

J is TRBJ2-7 and V is TRBV5-6, with D uncertain. CDR3 length: 13 amino acids. The V gene's germline CDR1 is SGHDT and CDR2 YYEEEE. V was shortened by 1 base and J by 4 bases, with 9 bases between the two germline ends. CDR3 DNA sequence: TGTGCCAGCAGCTTGTGGACGGATTACGAGCAGTACTTC. Residues: CASSLWTDYEQYF.

V gene TRBV21-1 combines with J gene TRBJ2-3; the D call in the table, TRBD1, was not verified against the DNA. TRBV21-1 is a pseudogene locus. The length of the CDR3 is 17 residues. This CDR3 is CASSRATGTETADTQYF. The CDR3 DNA reads TGTGCCAGCAGCAGAGCAACCGGGACAGAGACGGCAGATACGCAGTATTTT.

The rearrangement joins TRBV9 to TRBJ2-3; D possibly corresponds to TRBD1 (5 bases). Germline loops: CDR1 SGDLS, CDR2 YYNGEE. Deletions cut 1 base from V and 2 bases from J, with 8 bases between. The CDR3 loop spans 14 amino acids. CDR3 residues: CASSVQGSTDTQYF. CDR3 in DNA: TGTGCCAGCAGCGTACAGGGCTCCACAGATACGCAGTATTTT. Full variable domain (missing parts from reference TRBV9 and TRBJ2-3): DSGVTQTPKHLITATGQRVTLRCSPRSGDLSVYWYQQSLDQGLQFLIQYYNGEERAKGNILERFSAQQFPDLHSELNLSSLELGDSALYFCASSVQGSTDTQYFGPGTRLTVL.

The chain combines TRBV4-1 with TRBJ2-1; D ambiguous. Trimming left V 8 bases short and J 3 bases short, with 14 bases between. The CDR3 is 14 amino acids. Per the germline V gene, CDR1 is MGHRA and CDR2 is YSYEKL. CDR3 bases: TGCGCCAGCCGCCCGGTTATGGTCTACAATGAGCAGTTCTTC. It yields the protein CASRPVMVYNEQFF.

The rearrangement joins TRBV28 to TRBJ2-7; unclear D gene. Trimming shortened V by 6 bases and J by 2 bases, and 17 bases separated the two germline ends. There are 15 residues in the CDR3. Germline values: CDR1 MDHEN, CDR2 SYDVKM. The CDR3 is CASSSRLSGTYEQYF. The CDR3 nucleotides read TGTGCCAGCAGCTCTCGTTTGAGTGGGACCTACGAGCAGTACTTC.

This clone was seen only once. The chain couples TRBV29-1 to TRBJ2-7; 7 nucleotides agree with TRBD1. V lost 4 bases, J lost 0 bases, and 6 bases stayed unmatched. The CDR3 runs 14 residues. Germline CDR1 and CDR2: SQVTM and ANQGSEA. CDR3: CSVGGRGSSYEQYF. The CDR3 coding sequence is TGCAGCGTTGGGGGCAGGGGGAGCTCCTACGAGCAGTACTTC.

This clone has just one count. The gene calls are TRBV27 and TRBJ2-7; D possibly corresponds to TRBD2 (6 bases). The CDR3 has 15 amino acids. From germline, CDR1 is MNHEY and CDR2 SMNVEV (reference sequence). The germline V and J ends were trimmed by 2 bases and 6 bases, with 17 bases remaining between them. The CDR3 nucleotides are TGTGCCAGCAGTTTAATGATAGCGGCGGGCTCCGAGCAGTACTTC. This gives the protein CASSLMIAAGSEQYF.

The chain joins TRBV7-3 to TRBJ2-1; 14 nucleotides match TRBD2. The V gene's germline CDR1 is SGHTA and CDR2 FQGTGA. After removal of 5 bases from V and 9 bases from J, the junction contained 12 bases not matched to a gene. This CDR3 comprises 17 residues. As DNA, the CDR3 is TGTGCCAGCAGCGGAACACCGGGACTAGCGGGAGAGGGTGAGCAGTTCTTC. Its protein is CASSGTPGLAGEGEQFF.

This chain connects TRBV9 to TRBJ1-2; D is possibly TRBD1 (6 bases). CDR3 length: 15 residues. Germline-derived CDR1 and CDR2 are SGDLS and YYNGEE. V was trimmed by 5 bases and J by 5 bases, leaving 19 bases between them. The CDR3 DNA reads TGTGCCAGCAGGGATCAGGGGTCCGCAGGGTATGGCTACACCTTC. Translating gives CASRDQGSAGYGYTF. The full variable domain, completed using reference TRBV9 and TRBJ1-2, is DSGVTQTPKHLITATGQRVTLRCSPRSGDLSVYWYQQSLDQGLQFLIQYYNGEERAKGNILERFSAQQFPDLHSELNLSSLELGDSALYFCASRDQGSAGYGYTFGSGTRLTVV.

This clone was seen a single time. This specimen includes other DNA sequences encoding the same CDR3. The J gene is TRBJ1-2, the V gene TRBV27; a weak D match, TRBD1 (6 bases). The CDR3 totals 13 residues. V lost 2 bases, J lost 2 bases, and 6 bases lay in between. CDR1 MNHEY and CDR2 SMNVEV come from the germline V gene (reference sequence). Written as DNA, the CDR3 is TGTGCCAGCAGTTTAACAGGGAACTATGGCTACACCTTC. Translation: CASSLTGNYGYTF.